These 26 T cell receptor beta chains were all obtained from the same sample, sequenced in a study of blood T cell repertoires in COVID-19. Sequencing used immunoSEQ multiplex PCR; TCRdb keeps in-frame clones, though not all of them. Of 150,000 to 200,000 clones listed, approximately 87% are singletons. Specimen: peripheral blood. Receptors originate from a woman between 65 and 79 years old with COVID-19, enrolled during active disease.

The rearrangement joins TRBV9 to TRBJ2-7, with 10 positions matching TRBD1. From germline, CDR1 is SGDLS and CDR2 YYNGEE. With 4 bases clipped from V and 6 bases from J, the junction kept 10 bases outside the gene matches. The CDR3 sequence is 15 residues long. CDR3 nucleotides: TGTGCCAGCAGCAACACCGGGACAGGGGTTGGCGAGCAGTACTTC. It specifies CASSNTGTGVGEQYF. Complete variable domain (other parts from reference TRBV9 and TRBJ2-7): DSGVTQTPKHLITATGQRVTLRCSPRSGDLSVYWYQQSLDQGLQFLIQYYNGEERAKGNILERFSAQQFPDLHSELNLSSLELGDSALYFCASSNTGTGVGEQYFGPGTRLTVT.

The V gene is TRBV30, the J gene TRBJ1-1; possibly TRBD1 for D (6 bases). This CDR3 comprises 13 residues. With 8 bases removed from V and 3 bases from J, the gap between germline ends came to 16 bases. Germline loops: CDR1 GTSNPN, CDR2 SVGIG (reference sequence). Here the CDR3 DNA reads TGTGCCACTCAACAGGGTGGGCACACTGAAGCTTTCTTT. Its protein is CATQQGGHTEAFF.

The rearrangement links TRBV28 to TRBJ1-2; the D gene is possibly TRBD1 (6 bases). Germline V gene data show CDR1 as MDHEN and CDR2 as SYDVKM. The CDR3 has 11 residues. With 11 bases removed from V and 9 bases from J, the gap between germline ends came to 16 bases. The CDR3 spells CAAQGFPRYTF. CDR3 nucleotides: TGTGCCGCACAGGGTTTCCCTCGCTACACCTTC.

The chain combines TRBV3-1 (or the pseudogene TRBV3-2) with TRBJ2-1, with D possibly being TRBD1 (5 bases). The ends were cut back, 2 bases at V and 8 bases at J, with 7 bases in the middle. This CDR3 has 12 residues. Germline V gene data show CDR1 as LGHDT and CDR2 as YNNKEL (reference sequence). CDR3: CASSQLGDEQFF. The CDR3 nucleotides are TGTGCCAGCAGCCAACTAGGGGATGAGCAGTTCTTC.

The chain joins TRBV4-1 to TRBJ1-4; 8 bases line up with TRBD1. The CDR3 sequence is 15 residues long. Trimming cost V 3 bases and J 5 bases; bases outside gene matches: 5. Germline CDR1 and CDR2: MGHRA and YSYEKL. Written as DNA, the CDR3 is TGCGCCAGCAGCCACCGGACAGGGACGAATGAAAAACTGTTTTTT. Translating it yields CASSHRTGTNEKLFF.

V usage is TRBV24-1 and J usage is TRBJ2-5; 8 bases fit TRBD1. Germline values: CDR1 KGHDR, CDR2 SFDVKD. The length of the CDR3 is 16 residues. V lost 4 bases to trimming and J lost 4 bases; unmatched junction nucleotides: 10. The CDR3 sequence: CATSEPNAGGRETQYF. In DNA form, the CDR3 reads TGTGCCACCAGTGAGCCAAATGCAGGGGGCAGAGAGACCCAGTACTTC.

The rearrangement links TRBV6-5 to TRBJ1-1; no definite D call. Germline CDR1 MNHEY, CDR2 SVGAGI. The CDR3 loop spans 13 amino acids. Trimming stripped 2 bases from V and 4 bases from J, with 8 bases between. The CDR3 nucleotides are TGTGCCAGCAGTTACACCTTGGCCACTGAAGCTTTCTTT. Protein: CASSYTLATEAFF.

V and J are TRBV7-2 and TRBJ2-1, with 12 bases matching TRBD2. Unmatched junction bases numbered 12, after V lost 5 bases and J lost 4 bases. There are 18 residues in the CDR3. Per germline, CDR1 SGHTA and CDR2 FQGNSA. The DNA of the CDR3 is TGTGCCAGCAGCCACCATCCCCCTAGCGGGGGGGAATACAATGAGCAGTTCTTC. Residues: CASSHHPPSGGEYNEQFF.

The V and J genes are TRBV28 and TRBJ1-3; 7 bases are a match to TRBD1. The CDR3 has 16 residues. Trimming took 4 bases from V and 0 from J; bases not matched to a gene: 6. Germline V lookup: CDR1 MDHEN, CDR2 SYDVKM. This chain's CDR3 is CASSYLWDSSGNTIYF. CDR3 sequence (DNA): TGTGCCAGCAGTTACCTCTGGGACAGCTCTGGAAACACCATATATTTT.

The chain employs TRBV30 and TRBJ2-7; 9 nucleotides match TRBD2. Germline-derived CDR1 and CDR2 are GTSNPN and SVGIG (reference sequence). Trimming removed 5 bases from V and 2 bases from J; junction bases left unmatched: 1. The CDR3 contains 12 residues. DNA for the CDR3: TGTGCCTGGTCTAGCGGGACCTACGAGCAGTACTTC. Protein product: CAWSSGTYEQYF.

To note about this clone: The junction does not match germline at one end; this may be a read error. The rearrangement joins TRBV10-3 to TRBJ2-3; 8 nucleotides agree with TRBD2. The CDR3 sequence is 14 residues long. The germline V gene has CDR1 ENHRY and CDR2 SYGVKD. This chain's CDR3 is CAISRAGDTDTQFF. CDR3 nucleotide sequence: TGTGCCATCAGCCGAGCGGGGGACACAGATACGCAGTTTTTT.

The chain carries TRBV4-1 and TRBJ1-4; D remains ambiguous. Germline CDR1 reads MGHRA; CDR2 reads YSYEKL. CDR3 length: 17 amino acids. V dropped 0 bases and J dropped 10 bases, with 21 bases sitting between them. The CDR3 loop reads CASSQEKIDQDYRKLFF. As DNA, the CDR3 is TGCGCCAGCAGCCAAGAAAAAATAGATCAGGATTACAGAAAACTGTTTTTT.

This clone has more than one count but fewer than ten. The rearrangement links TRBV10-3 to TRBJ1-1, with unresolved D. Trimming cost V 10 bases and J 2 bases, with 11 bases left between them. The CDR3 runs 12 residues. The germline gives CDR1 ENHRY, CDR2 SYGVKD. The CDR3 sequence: CASGTGNTEAFF. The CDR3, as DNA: TGTGCCAGCGGCACGGGAAACACTGAAGCTTTCTTT.

Here the CDR3 reads CASSHGSGGASTDTQYF. In nucleotides, the CDR3 is TGCGCCAGCAGCCACGGTAGCGGGGGGGCCTCTACAGATACGCAGTATTTT. The rearrangement links TRBV4-1 to TRBJ2-3; 11 bases map to TRBD2. Germline CDR1 MGHRA, CDR2 YSYEKL. This CDR3 has 17 amino acids. Unmatched junction bases numbered 8, after V lost 3 bases and J lost 3 bases.

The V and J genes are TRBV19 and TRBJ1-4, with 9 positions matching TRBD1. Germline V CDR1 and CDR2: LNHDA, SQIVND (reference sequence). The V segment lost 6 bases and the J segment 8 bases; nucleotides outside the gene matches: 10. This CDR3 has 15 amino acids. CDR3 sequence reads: CASSYQGTGREKLFF. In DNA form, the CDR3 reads TGTGCCAGTAGCTACCAAGGGACAGGGCGGGAAAAACTGTTTTTT.

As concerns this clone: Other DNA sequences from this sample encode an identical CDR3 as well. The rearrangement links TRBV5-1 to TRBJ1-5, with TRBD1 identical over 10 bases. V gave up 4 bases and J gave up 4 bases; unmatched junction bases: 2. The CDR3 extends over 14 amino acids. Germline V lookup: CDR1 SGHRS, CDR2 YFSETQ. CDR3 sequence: CASSPGQGNQPQHF. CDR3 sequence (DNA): TGCGCCAGCAGCCCGGGACAGGGGAATCAGCCCCAGCATTTT. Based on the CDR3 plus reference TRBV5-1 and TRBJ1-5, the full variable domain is KAGVTQTPRYLIKTRGQQVTLSCSPISGHRSVSWYQQTPGQGLQFLFEYFSETQRNKGNFPGRFSGRQFSNSRSEMNVSTLELGDSALYLCASSPGQGNQPQHFGDGTRLSIL.

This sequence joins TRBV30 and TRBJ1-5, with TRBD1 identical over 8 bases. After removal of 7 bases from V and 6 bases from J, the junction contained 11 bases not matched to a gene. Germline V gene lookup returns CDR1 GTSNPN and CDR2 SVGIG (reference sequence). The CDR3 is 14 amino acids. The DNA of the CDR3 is TGTGCCTCGATTCAACAGGGGGGAGGTCAGCCCCAGCATTTT. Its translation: CASIQQGGGQPQHF.

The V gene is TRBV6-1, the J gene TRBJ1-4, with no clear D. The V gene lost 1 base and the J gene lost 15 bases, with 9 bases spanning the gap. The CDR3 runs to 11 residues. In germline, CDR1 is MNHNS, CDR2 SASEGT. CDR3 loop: CASSEESSVFF. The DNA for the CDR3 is TGTGCCAGCAGTGAAGAGTCGAGCGTGTTTTTT.

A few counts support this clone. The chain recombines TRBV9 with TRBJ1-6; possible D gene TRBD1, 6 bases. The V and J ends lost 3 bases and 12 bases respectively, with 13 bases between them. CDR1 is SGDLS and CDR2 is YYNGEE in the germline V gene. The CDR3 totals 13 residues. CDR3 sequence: CASSETQGGPLHF. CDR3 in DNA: TGTGCCAGCAGCGAGACACAAGGGGGACCCCTCCACTTT.

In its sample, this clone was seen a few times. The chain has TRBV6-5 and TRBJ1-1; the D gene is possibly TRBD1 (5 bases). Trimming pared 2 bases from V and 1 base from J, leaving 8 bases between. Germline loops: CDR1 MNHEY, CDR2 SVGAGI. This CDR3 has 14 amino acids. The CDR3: CASSYGARNTEAFF. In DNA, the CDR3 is TGTGCCAGCAGTTACGGGGCGAGGAACACTGAAGCTTTCTTT.

The CDR3 reads CASSISLAGDTQYF. As DNA, the CDR3 is TGCGCCAGCAGCATTTCTCTAGCGGGGGATACGCAGTATTTT. The V and J genes are TRBV5-1 and TRBJ2-3, with TRBD2 matching 9 bases. Germline values: CDR1 SGHRS, CDR2 YFSETQ. CDR3 length equals 14 residues. J lost 6 bases, V lost 4 bases, and 6 bases had no gene match.

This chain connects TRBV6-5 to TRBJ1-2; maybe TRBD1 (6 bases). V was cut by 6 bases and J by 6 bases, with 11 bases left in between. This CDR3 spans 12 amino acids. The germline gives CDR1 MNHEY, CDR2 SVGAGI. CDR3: CASRGTGNGYTF. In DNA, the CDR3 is TGTGCCAGCAGGGGAACAGGGAATGGCTACACCTTC.

The CDR3 DNA is TGCGCCAGCAGCGATCTAGCGGGGGGGAACACCGGGGAGCTGTTTTTT. It specifies CASSDLAGGNTGELFF. This chain uses TRBV5-1 with TRBJ2-2, with 11 bases aligning to TRBD2. Germline V gives CDR1 SGHRS, CDR2 YFSETQ. Trimming cost V 4 bases and J 1 base; bases outside gene matches: 3. This CDR3 is 16 amino acids long. The whole variable domain, remainder taken from reference TRBV5-1 and TRBJ2-2, is KAGVTQTPRYLIKTRGQQVTLSCSPISGHRSVSWYQQTPGQGLQFLFEYFSETQRNKGNFPGRFSGRQFSNSRSEMNVSTLELGDSALYLCASSDLAGGNTGELFFGEGSRLTVL.

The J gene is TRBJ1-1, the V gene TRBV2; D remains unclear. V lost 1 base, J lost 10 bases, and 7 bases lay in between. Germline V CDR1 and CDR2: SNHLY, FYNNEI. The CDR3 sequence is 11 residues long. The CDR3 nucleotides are TGTGCCAGCAGTGAAGAGAGTTCAGCTTTCTTT. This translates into CASSEESSAFF.

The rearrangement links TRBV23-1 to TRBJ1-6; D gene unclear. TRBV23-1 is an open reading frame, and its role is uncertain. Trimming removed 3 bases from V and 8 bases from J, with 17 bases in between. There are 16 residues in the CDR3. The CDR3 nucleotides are TGCGCCAGCAGTCACCCCGGCGCTCCCGGAGATTCACCCCTCCACTTT. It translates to CASSHPGAPGDSPLHF.

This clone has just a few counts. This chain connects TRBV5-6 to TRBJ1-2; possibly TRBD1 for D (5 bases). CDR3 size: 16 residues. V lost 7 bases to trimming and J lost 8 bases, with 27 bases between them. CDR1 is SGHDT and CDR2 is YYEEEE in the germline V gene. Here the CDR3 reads CASGPLVTASFGGYTF. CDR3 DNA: TGTGCCAGCGGCCCTCTTGTGACAGCCTCATTCGGCGGCTACACCTTC.